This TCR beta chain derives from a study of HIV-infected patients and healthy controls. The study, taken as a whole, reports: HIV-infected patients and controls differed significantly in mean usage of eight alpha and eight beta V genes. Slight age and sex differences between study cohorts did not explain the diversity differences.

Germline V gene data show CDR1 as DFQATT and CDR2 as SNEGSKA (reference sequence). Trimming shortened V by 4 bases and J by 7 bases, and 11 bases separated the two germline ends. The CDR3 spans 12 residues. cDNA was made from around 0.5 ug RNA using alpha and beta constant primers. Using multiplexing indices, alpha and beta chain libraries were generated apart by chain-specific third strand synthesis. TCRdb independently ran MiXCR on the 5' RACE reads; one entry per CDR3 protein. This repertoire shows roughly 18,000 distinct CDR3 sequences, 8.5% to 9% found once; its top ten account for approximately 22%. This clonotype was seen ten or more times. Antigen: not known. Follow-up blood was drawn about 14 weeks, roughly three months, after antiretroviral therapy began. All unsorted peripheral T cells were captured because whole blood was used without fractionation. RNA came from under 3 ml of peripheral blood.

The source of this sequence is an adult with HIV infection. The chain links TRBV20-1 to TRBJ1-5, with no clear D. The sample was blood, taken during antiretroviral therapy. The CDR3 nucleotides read TGCAGTGCTACCCTGCAAGGACAGCCCCAGCATTTT. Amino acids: CSATLQGQPQHF.